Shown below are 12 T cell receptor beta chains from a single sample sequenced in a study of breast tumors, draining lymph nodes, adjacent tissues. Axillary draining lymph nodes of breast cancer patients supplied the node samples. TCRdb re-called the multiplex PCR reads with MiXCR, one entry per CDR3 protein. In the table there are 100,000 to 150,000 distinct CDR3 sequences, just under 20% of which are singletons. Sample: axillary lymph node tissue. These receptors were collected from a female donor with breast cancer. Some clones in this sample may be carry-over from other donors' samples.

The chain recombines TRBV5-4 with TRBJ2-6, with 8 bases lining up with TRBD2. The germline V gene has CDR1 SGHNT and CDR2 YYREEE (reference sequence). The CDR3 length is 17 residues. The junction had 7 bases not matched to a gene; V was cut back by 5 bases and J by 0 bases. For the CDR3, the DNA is TGTGCCAGCAGTCCCATAGCGGGAAGCTCTGGGGCCAACGTCCTGACTTTC. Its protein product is CASSPIAGSSGANVLTF.

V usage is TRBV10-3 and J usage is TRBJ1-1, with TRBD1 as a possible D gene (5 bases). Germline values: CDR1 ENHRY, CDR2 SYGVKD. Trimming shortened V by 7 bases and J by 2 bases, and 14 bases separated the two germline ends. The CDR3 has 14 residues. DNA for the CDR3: TGTGCCATCACCCCGGCAGGGTATAACACTGAAGCTTTCTTT. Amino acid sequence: CAITPAGYNTEAFF.

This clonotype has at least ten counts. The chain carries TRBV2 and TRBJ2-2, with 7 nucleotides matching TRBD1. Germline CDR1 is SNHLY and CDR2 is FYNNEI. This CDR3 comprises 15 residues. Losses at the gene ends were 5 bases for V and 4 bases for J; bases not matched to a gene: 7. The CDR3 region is CASSRDRVGTGELFF. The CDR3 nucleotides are TGTGCCAGCAGTCGAGACAGGGTTGGCACCGGGGAGCTGTTTTTT. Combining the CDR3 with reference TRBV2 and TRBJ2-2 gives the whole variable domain EPEVTQTPSHQVTQMGQEVILRCVPISNHLYFYWYRQILGQKVEFLVSFYNNEISEKSEIFDDQFSVERPDGSNFTLKIRSTKLEDSAMYFCASSRDRVGTGELFFGEGSRLTVL.

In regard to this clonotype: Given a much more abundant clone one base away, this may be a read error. The CDR3 DNA is TGTGCCAGCAGCTTAGGGGGAGGGGGTAACTCCTACGAGCGGTACTTC. Protein: CASSLGGGGNSYERYF. This sequence joins TRBV7-2 and TRBJ2-7; a weak D match, TRBD2 (7 bases). Germline V gene sequence: CDR1 SGHTA, CDR2 FQGNSA. The CDR3 extends over 16 amino acids.

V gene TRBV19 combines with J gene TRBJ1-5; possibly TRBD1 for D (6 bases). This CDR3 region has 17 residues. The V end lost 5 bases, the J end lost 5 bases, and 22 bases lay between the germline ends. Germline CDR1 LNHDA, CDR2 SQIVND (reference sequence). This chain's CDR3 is CASSPRGAQFSDQPQHF. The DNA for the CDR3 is TGTGCCAGTAGTCCCCGGGGGGCACAGTTTTCCGATCAGCCCCAGCATTTT.

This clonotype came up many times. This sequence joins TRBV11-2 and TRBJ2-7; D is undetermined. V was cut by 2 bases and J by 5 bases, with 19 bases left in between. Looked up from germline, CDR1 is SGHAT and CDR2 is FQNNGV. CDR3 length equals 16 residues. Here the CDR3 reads CASSLRRYQVVHEQYF. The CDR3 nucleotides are TGTGCCAGCAGCTTACGGCGCTATCAAGTCGTCCACGAGCAGTACTTC.

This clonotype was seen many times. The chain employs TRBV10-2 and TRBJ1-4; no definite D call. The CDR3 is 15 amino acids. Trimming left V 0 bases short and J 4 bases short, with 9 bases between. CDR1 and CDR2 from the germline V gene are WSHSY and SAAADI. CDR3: CASSESTTLNEKLFF. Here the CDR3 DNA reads TGCGCCAGCAGTGAGTCGACTACTCTTAATGAAAAACTGTTTTTT.

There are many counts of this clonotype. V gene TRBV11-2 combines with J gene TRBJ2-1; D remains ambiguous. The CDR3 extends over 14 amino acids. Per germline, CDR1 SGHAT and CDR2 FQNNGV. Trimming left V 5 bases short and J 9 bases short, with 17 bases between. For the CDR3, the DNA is TGTGCCAGCAGCATCGGCCACAACGACGCTGAGCAGTTCTTC. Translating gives CASSIGHNDAEQFF.

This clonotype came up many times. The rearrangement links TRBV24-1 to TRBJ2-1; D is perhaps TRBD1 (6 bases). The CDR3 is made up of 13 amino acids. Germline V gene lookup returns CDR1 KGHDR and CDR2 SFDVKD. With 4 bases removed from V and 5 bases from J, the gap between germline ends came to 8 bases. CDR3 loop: CATSDGQNNEQFF. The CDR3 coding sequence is TGTGCCACCAGTGACGGACAGAACAATGAGCAGTTCTTC.

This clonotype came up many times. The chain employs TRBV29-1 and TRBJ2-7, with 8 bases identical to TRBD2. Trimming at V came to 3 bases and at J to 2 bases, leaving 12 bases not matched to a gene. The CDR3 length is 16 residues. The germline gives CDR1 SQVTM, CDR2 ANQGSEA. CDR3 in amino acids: CSVEQGSGGGTYEQYF. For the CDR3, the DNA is TGCAGCGTTGAGCAGGGTTCGGGAGGGGGAACCTACGAGCAGTACTTC.

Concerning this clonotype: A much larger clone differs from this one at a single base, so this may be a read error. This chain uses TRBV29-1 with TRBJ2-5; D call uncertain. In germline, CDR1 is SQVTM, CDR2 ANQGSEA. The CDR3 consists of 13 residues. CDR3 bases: TGCGGCGTGACCCCATCCGGCGATGAGACCCAGTACTTC. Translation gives CGVTPSGDETQYF.

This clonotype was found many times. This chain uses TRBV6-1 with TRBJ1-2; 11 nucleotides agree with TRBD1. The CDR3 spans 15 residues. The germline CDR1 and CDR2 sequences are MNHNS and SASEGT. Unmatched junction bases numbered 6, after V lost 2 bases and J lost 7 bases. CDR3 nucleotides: TGTGCCAGCAGTGAACTCGGACAGGGGGCGGGTGGCTACACCTTC. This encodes CASSELGQGAGGYTF.